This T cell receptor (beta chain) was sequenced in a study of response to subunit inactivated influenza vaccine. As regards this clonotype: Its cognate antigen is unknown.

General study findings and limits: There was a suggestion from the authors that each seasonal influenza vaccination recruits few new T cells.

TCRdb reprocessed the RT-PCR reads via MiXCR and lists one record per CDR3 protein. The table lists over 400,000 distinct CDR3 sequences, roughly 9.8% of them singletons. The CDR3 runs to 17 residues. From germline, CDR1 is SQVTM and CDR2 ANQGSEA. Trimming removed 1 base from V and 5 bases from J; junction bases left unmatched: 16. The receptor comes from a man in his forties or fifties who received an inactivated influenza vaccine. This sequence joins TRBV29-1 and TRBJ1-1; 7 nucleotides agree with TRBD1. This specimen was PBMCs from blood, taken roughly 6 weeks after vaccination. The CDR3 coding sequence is TGCAGCGTTGAAGCCGACTATTACAGGGGAGTTTATACTGAAGCTTTCTTT. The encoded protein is CSVEADYYRGVYTEAFF.